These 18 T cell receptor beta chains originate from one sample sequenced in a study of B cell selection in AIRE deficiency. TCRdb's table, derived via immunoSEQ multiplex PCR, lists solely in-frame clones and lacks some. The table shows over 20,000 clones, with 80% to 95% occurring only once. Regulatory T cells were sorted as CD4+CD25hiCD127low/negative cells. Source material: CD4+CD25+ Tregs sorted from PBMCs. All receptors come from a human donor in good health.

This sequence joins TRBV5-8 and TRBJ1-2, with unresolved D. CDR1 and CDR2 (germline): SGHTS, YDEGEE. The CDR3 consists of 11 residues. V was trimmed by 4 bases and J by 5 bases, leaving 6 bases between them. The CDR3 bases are TGTGCCAGCAGCCCCGGGTATGGCTACACCTTC. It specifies CASSPGYGYTF.

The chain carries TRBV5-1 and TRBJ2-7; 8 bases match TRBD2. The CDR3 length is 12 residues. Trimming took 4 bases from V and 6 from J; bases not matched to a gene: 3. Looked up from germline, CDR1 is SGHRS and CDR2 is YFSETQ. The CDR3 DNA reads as TGCGCCAGCAGCATGGGGACTAGCGAGCAGTACTTC. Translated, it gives CASSMGTSEQYF.

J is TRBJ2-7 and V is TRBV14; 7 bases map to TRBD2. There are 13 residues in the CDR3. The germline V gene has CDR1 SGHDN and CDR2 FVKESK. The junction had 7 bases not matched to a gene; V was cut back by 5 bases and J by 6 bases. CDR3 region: CASSASGISEQYF. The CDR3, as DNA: TGTGCCAGCAGCGCGAGCGGGATCAGCGAGCAGTACTTC.

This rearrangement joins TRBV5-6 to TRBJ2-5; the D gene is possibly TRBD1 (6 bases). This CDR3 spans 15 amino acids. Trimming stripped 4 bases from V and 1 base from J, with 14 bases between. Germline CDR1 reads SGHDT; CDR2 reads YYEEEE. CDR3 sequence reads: CASSLPTGVQETQYF. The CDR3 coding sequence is TGTGCCAGCAGCCTCCCGACAGGAGTCCAAGAGACCCAGTACTTC.

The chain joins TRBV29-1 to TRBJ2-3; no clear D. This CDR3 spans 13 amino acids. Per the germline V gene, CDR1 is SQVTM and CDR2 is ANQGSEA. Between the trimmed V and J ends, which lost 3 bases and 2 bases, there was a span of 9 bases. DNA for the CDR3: TGCAGCGTTGATCAGAGAGCCACAGATACGCAGTATTTT. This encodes CSVDQRATDTQYF.

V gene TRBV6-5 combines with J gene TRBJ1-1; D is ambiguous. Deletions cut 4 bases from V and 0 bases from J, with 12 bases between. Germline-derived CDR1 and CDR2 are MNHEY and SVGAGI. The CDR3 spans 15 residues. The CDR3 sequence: CASSFSRYLNTEAFF. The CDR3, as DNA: TGTGCCAGCAGTTTTAGCAGGTACCTGAACACTGAAGCTTTCTTT.

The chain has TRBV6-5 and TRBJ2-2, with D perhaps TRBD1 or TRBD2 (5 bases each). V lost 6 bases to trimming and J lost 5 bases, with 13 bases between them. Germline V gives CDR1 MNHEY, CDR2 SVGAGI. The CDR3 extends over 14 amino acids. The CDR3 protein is CASSRRGGTGELFF. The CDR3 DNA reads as TGTGCCAGCAGCCGACGTGGGGGTACCGGGGAGCTGTTTTTT.

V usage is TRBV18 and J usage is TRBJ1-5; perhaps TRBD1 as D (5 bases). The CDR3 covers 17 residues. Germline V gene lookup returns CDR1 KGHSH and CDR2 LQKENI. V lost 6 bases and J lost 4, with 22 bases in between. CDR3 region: CASSLMGTGRTNQPQHF. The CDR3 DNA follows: TGTGCCAGCTCCCTCATGGGCACAGGAAGAACGAATCAGCCCCAGCATTTT.

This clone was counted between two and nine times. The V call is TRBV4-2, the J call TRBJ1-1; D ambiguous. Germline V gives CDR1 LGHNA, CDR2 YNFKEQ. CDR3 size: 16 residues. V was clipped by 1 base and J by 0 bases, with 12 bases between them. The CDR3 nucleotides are TGTGCCAGCAGCCAAGTTCCCCCGGGTTTGAACACTGAAGCTTTCTTT. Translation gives CASSQVPPGLNTEAFF.

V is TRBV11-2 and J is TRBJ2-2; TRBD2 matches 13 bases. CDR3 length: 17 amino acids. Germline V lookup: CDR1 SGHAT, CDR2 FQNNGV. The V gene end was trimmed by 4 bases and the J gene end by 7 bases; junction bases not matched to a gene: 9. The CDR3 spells CASSSRLAGGQNGELFF. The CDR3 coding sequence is TGTGCCAGCAGCTCTCGACTAGCGGGGGGACAGAACGGGGAGCTGTTTTTT.

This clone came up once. CDR3 sequence reads: CASSSPMGSNEQFF. The DNA for the CDR3 is TGCGCCAGCAGCTCCCCAATGGGGTCGAATGAGCAGTTCTTC. The chain recombines TRBV5-1 with TRBJ2-1; D unresolved. The CDR3 has 14 amino acids. V gave up 3 bases and J gave up 7 bases, with 14 bases separating them. Germline assignment: CDR1 SGHRS and CDR2 YFSETQ.

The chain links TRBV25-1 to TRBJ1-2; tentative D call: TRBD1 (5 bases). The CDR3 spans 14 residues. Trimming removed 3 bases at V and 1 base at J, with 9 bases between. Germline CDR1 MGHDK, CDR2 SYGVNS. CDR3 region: CASSEEGDNYGYTF. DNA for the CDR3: TGTGCCAGCAGTGAGGAAGGGGATAACTATGGCTACACCTTC.

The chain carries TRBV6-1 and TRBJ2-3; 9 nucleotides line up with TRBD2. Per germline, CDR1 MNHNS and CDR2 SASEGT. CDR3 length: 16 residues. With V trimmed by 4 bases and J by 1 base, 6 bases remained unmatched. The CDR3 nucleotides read TGTGCCAGCAGTGTGAGGCGGGAGGGCCGCACAGATACGCAGTATTTT. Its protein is CASSVRREGRTDTQYF.

CDR3 in DNA: TGTGCCAGCAGTCACAGGACTGGAAACACCATATATTTT. Its protein product is CASSHRTGNTIYF. V gene TRBV6-1 combines with J gene TRBJ1-3; D might be TRBD1 (5 bases). The V gene's germline CDR1 is MNHNS and CDR2 SASEGT. V shed 5 bases and J shed 2 bases, with 7 bases lying between them. The CDR3 is made up of 13 amino acids.

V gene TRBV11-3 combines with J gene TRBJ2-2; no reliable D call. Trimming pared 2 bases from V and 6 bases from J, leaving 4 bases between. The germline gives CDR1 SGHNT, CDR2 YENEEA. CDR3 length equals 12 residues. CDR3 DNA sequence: TGTGCCAGCAGCTTAAGGGCCGGGGAGCTGTTTTTT. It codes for CASSLRAGELFF.

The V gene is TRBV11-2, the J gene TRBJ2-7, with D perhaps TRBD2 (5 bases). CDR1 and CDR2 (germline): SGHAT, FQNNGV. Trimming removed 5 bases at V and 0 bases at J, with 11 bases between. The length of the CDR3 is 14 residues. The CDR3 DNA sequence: TGTGCCAGCAGCCCGAGGGCAGTCTCCTACGAGCAGTACTTC. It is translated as CASSPRAVSYEQYF.

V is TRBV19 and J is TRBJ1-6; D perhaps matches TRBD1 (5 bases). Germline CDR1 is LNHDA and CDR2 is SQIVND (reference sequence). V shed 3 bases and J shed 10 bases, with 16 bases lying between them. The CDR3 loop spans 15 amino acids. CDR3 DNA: TGTGCCAGTAGTATCCAGGGTGGGATTGGATCACCCCTCCACTTT. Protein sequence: CASSIQGGIGSPLHF.

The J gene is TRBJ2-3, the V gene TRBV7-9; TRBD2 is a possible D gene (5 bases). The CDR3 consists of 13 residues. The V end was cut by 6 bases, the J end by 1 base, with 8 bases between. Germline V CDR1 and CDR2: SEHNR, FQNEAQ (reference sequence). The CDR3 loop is CASRRGGTDTQYF. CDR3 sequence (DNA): TGTGCCAGCAGACGGGGAGGCACAGATACGCAGTATTTT. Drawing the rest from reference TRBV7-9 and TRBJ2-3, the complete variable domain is DTGVSQNPRHKITKRGQNVTFRCDPISEHNRLYWYRQTLGQGPEFLTYFQNEAQLEKSRLLSDRFSAERPKGSFSTLEIQRTEQGDSAMYLCASRRGGTDTQYFGPGTRLTVL.